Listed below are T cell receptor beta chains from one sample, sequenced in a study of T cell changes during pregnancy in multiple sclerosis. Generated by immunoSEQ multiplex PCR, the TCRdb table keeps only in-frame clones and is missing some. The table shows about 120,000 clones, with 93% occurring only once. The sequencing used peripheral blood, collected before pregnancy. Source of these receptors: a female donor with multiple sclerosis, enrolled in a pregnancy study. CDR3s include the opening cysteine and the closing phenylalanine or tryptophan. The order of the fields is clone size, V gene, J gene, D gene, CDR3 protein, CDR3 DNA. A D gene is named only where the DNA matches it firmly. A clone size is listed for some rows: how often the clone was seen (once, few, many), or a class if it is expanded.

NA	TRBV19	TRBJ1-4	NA	CASSGSNEKLFF	TGTGCCAGTAGTGGCTCTAATGAAAAACTGTTTTTT
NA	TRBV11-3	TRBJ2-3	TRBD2	CASSPRTSANTQYF	TGTGCCAGCAGTCCGAGGACTAGTGCGAATACGCAGTATTTT
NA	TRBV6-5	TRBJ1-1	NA	CASSITGGYTEAFF	TGTGCCAGCAGCATTACTGGCGGTTACACTGAAGCTTTCTTT
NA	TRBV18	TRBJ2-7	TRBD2	CASSDSLARTYEQYF	TGTGCCAGCTCGGATTCACTAGCGAGAACCTACGAGCAGTACTTC
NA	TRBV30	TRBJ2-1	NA	CAWRRPPGEQFF	TGTGCCTGGAGGCGCCCTCCCGGTGAGCAGTTCTTC
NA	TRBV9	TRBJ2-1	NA	CASSVSPGDVEQFF	TGTGCCAGCAGCGTCTCCCCAGGTGATGTTGAGCAGTTCTTC
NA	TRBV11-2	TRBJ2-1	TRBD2	CASSLAGLAGNYNEQFF	TGTGCCAGCAGCTTAGCCGGACTAGCGGGAAATTACAATGAGCAGTTCTTC
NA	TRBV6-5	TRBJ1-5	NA	CASSYSPAEGNQPQHF	TGTGCCAGCAGTTACTCACCTGCGGAGGGCAATCAGCCCCAGCATTTT
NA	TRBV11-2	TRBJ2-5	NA	CASSLGTGLRGWVGETQYF	TGTGCCAGCAGCTTAGGGACGGGCTTACGGGGGTGGGTGGGAGAGACCCAGTACTTC
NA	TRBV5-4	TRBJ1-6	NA	CASSLDRFNSPLHF	TGTGCCAGCAGCCTAGACAGATTCAATTCACCCCTCCACTTT
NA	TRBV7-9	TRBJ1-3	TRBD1	CASSPQGVYSGNTIYF	TGTGCCAGCAGCCCCCAGGGGGTTTACTCTGGAAACACCATATATTTT
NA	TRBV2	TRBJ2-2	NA	CGILKGWGYTGELFF	TGTGGCATACTGAAGGGGTGGGGATACACCGGGGAGCTGTTTTTT
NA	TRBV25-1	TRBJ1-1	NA	CASSEFQGGGTEAFF	TGTGCCAGCAGTGAATTTCAGGGAGGGGGCACTGAAGCTTTCTTT
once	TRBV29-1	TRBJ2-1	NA	CSVSLRLNEQFF	TGCAGCGTCTCGTTGAGGTTGAATGAGCAGTTCTTC
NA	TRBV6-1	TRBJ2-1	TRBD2	CASSDREVYNEQFF	TGTGCCAGCAGTGATCGGGAGGTTTACAATGAGCAGTTCTTC
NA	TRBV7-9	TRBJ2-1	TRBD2	CASSLRSGGSRDEQFF	TGTGCCAGCAGCTTACGGTCAGGCGGGAGCAGGGATGAGCAGTTCTTC
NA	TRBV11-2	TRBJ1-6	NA	CASSFTGLYNSPLHF	TGTGCCAGCAGCTTTACAGGGCTCTATAATTCACCCCTCCACTTT
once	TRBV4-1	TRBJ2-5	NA	CASSHRGREETQYF	TGCGCCAGCAGCCATAGAGGTCGGGAAGAGACCCAGTACTTC
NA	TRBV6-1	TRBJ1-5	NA	CASSEVRFNQPQHF	TGTGCCAGCAGTGAAGTGAGGTTCAATCAGCCCCAGCATTTT
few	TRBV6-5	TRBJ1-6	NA	CASSYRRVYSPLHF	TGTGCCAGCAGTTACCGACGGGTTTATTCACCCCTCCACTTT
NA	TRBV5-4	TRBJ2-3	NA	CASSLKSGTSTDTQYF	TGTGCCAGCAGCTTGAAGAGCGGAACTAGCACAGATACGCAGTATTTT
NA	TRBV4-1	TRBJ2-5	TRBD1	CASSPSPGTGIETQYF	TGCGCCAGCAGCCCCTCCCCGGGGACAGGGATTGAGACCCAGTACTTC
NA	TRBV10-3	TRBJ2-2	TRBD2	CAISGGLAGNTGELFF	TGTGCCATCAGTGGCGGGCTAGCGGGAAACACCGGGGAGCTGTTTTTT
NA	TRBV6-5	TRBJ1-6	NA	CASSVSGIENSPLHF	TGTGCCAGCAGTGTCTCCGGGATCGAGAATTCACCCCTCCACTTT
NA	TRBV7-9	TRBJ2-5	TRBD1	CASSFRQGYQETQYF	TGTGCCAGCAGCTTCCGACAGGGCTACCAAGAGACCCAGTACTTC
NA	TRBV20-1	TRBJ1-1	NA	CSATGYVAFF	TGCAGTGCCACGGGGTATGTGGCTTTCTTT
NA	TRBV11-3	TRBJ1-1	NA	CASSEYQNTEAFF	TGTGCCAGCAGCGAGTACCAAAACACTGAAGCTTTCTTT
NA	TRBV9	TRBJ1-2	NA	CASSVDSAGLVDGYTF	TGTGCCAGCAGCGTAGACTCGGCAGGGTTGGTGGATGGCTACACCTTC
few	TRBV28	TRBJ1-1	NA	CATRRRMITEAFF	TGTGCCACCAGGAGGAGGATGATAACTGAAGCTTTCTTT
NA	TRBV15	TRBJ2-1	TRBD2	CATSPSGRTYNEQFF	TGTGCCACCAGCCCCAGCGGGAGAACCTACAATGAGCAGTTCTTC
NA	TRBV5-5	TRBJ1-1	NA	CASSLVGGNMNTEAFF	TGTGCCAGCAGCTTGGTTGGGGGGAACATGAACACTGAAGCTTTCTTT
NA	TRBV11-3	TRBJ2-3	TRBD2	CASSPGLKTDTQYF	TGTGCCAGCAGCCCGGGACTAAAAACAGATACGCAGTATTTT
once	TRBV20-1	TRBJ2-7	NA	CSVGRTREQYF	TGCAGTGTGGGGAGGACGCGCGAGCAGTACTTC
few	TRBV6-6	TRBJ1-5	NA	CASSYRTWGNQPQHF	TGTGCCAGCAGTTACCGGACATGGGGCAATCAGCCCCAGCATTTT
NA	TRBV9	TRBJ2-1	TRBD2	CASSPGAGGLDNEQFF	TGTGCCAGCAGCCCGGGGGCGGGGGGTTTGGACAATGAGCAGTTCTTC
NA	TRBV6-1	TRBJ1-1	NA	CASSPRTGNTEAFF	TGTGCCAGCAGTCCAAGAACAGGGAACACTGAAGCTTTCTTT
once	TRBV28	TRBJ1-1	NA	CASLPRVRVTEAFF	TGTGCCAGCCTTCCCAGGGTACGGGTTACTGAAGCTTTCTTT
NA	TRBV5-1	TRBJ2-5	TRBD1	CASSTRTGGEVTQYF	TGCGCCAGCAGCACCCGGACAGGGGGCGAAGTGACCCAGTACTTC
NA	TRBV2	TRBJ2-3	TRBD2	CASSEWGSGSSTDTQYF	TGTGCCAGCAGTGAATGGGGTAGCGGGTCTAGCACAGATACGCAGTATTTT
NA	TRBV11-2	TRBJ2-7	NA	CASSWTGGYEQYF	TGTGCCAGCAGCTGGACCGGGGGCTACGAGCAGTACTTC
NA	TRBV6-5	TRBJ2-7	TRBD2	CASSAGDGRGYF	TGTGCCAGCAGTGCGGGGGACGGACGAGGGTACTTC
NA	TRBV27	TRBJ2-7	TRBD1	CASNTGTGKTYEQYF	TGTGCCAGCAATACCGGGACAGGCAAAACCTACGAGCAGTACTTC
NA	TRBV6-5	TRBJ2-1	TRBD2	CATPPSGRENEQFF	TGTGCCACCCCTCCTAGCGGGAGGGAAAATGAGCAGTTCTTC
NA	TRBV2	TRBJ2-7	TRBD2	CASSEGGGLVTYEQYF	TGTGCCAGCAGTGAAGGGGGGGGTCTCGTTACCTACGAGCAGTACTTC
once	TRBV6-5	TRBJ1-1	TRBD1	CASSRDRVNTEAFF	TGTGCCAGCAGCAGAGACAGGGTGAACACTGAAGCTTTCTTT
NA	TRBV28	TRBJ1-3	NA	CASSSHRTGRGNTIYF	TGTGCCAGCAGTTCACACCGAACAGGGAGAGGAAACACCATATATTTT
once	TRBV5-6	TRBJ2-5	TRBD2	CASSLGWRGTQETQYF	TGTGCCAGCAGCTTGGGCTGGCGGGGGACCCAAGAGACCCAGTACTTC
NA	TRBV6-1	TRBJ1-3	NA	CASSEWGTGTLGNTIYF	TGTGCCAGCAGTGAATGGGGGACCGGGACACTCGGGAACACCATATATTTT
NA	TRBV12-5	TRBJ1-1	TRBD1	CASVQGENTEAFF	TGTGCTAGTGTTCAGGGGGAGAACACTGAAGCTTTCTTT
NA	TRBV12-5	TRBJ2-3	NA	CASGLGRVSTDTQYF	TGTGCTAGTGGTTTGGGGCGGGTTAGCACAGATACGCAGTATTTT
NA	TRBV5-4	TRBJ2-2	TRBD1	CASSQPRTGDNTGELFF	TGTGCCAGCAGCCAACCCAGGACAGGGGACAACACCGGGGAGCTGTTTTTT
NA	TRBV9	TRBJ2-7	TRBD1	CASSPDRPGVEQYF	TGTGCCAGCAGCCCGGACAGGCCTGGAGTCGAGCAGTACTTC
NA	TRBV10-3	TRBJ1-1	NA	CAIRPDQGPNTEAFF	TGTGCCATTAGACCCGATCAGGGTCCGAACACTGAAGCTTTCTTT
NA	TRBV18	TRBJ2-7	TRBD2	CASSSRTSGYGEQYF	TGTGCCAGCTCATCTCGGACTAGCGGTTACGGCGAGCAGTACTTC
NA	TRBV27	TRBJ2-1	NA	CASKEGSSYNEQFF	TGTGCCAGCAAGGAGGGGAGCTCCTACAATGAGCAGTTCTTC
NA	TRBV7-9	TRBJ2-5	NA	CASSLAGRGETQYF	TGTGCCAGCAGCTTAGCAGGGAGGGGGGAGACCCAGTACTTC
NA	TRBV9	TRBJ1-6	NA	CASSVQGKMDSPLHF	TGTGCCAGCAGCGTCCAGGGAAAAATGGATTCACCCCTCCACTTT
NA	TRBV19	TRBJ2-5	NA	CASSGSEETQYF	TGTGCCAGTAGTGGCAGCGAAGAGACCCAGTACTTC
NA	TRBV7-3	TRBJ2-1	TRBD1	CASSSSLPGQGRNEQFF	TGTGCCAGCAGTTCTTCCCTACCGGGACAGGGACGAAATGAGCAGTTCTTC